The clone carrying this T cell receptor beta chain was observed at least ten times. The antigen is unknown. These data are taken from a study of CD8 T cells in ankylosing spondylitis. TCRdb fed the 5' RACE reads into MiXCR, producing one record per CDR3 protein. The repertoire consists of some 95,000 distinct CDR3 sequences, with 8.8% occurring once and the leading ten covering 4% to 5.5%. The V and J ends lost 1 base and 5 bases, in that order; junction bases with no gene match: 10. CDR3 length: 16 amino acids. Germline CDR1 is SGHRS and CDR2 is YFSETQ. Notes on the study in general: A motif in TCR beta, a set of under 10 highly homologous variants, appeared characteristic of ankylosing spondylitis blood.

The sequence was obtained from a male donor with ankylosing spondylitis or in good health (not recorded which). The rearrangement joins TRBV5-1 to TRBJ2-5, with 8 bases lining up with TRBD1. The sample consisted of blood, either unsorted or a sorted T cell fraction (not recorded which). The CDR3 nucleotides are TGCGCCAGCAGCTTGATGTTGGACAGGGAATCCGAGACCCAGTACTTC. This sequence encodes CASSLMLDRESETQYF.